These 3 T cell receptor beta chains came from one sample sequenced in a study of blood T cell repertoires in COVID-19. Sequenced by immunoSEQ multiplex PCR; TCRdb stores in-frame clones only, minus some. The data contain 98,000 or so clones, roughly 82% of them singletons. The source material was peripheral blood. The receptors were gathered from a man aged 55-75 years with acute or convalescent COVID-19.

The J gene is TRBJ2-5, the V gene TRBV2, with 7 bases fitting TRBD1. This CDR3 is built from 15 residues. Germline V gene lookup returns CDR1 SNHLY and CDR2 FYNNEI. Unmatched junction bases numbered 8, after V lost 6 bases and J lost 1 base. Here the CDR3 DNA reads TGTGCCAGCAGCAAGGGGGCTCGACTCCAAGAGACCCAGTACTTC. This gives the protein CASSKGARLQETQYF.

CDR3 protein: CASSPSDRGQSPLHF. CDR3 in DNA: TGTGCCAGCAGTCCTTCGGACAGGGGGCAATCACCCCTCCACTTT. This chain connects TRBV28 to TRBJ1-6; 11 bases are a match to TRBD1. V trimming: 5 bases; J trimming: 10 bases; junction bases outside the gene matches: 7. The CDR3 runs 15 residues. Germline CDR1 reads MDHEN; CDR2 reads SYDVKM.

Written as DNA, the CDR3 is TGTGCCAGCAGCTCGACTTCCAGGGGGTACACTGAAGCTTTCTTT. Its protein is CASSSTSRGYTEAFF. This chain connects TRBV5-4 to TRBJ1-1; TRBD1 agrees at 7 bases. Germline V gene lookup returns CDR1 SGHNT and CDR2 YYREEE (reference sequence). J gave up 3 bases and V 3 bases, and 8 bases lay outside the gene matches. This CDR3 has 15 residues.